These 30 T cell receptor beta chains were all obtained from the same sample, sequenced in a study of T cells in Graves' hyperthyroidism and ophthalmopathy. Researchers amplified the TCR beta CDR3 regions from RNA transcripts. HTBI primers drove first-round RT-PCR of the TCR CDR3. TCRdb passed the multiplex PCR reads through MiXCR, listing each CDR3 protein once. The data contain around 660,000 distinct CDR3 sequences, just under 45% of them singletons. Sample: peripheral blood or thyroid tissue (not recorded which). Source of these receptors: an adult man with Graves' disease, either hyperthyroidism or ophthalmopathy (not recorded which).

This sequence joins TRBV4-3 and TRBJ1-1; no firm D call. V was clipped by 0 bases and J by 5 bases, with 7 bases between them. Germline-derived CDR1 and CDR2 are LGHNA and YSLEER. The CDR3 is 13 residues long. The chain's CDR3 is CASSQDWGTEAFF. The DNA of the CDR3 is TGCGCCAGCAGCCAAGATTGGGGAACTGAAGCTTTCTTT.

For the CDR3, the DNA is TGTGCCAGCAGCCATGGGATAGACTACGAGCAGTACTTC. Translated, it gives CASSHGIDYEQYF. The V and J genes are TRBV7-9 and TRBJ2-7; D gene uncertain. This CDR3 is built from 13 residues. V lost 5 bases to trimming and J lost 3 bases, with 11 bases between them. The V gene's germline CDR1 is SEHNR and CDR2 FQNEAQ (reference sequence).

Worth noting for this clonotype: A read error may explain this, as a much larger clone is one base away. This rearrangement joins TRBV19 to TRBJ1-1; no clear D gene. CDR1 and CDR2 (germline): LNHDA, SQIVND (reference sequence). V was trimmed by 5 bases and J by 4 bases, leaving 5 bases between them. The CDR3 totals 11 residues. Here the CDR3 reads CASSWCTEAFF. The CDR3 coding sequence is TGTGCCAGTAGTTGGTGCACTGAAGCTTTCTTT.

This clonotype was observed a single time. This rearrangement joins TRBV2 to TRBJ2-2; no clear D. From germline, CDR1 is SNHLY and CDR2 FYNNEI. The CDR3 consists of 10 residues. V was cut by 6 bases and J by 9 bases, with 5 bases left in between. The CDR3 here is CASRHRELFF. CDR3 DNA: TGTGCCAGCAGACATCGGGAGCTGTTTTTT. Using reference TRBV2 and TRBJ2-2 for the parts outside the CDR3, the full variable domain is EPEVTQTPSHQVTQMGQEVILRCVPISNHLYFYWYRQILGQKVEFLVSFYNNEISEKSEIFDDQFSVERPDGSNFTLKIRSTKLEDSAMYFCASRHRELFFGEGSRLTVL.

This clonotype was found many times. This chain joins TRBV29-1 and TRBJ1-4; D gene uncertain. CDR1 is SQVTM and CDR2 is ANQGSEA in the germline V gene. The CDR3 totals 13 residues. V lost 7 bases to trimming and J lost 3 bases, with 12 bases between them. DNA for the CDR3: TGCAGCGCCGAACGGGGAGCTAATGAAAAACTGTTTTTT. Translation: CSAERGANEKLFF. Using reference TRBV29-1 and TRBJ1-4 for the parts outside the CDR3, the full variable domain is SAVISQKPSRDICQRGTSLTIQCQVDSQVTMMFWYRQQPGQSLTLIATANQGSEATYESGFVIDKFPISRPNLTFSTLTVSNMSPEDSSIYLCSAERGANEKLFFGSGTQLSVL.

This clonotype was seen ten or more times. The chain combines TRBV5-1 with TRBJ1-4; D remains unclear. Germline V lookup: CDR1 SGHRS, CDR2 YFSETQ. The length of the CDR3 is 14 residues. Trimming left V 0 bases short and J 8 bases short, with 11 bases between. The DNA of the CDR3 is TGCGCCAGCAGCTTGGGGCTGGGAGGAGAAAAACTGTTTTTT. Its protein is CASSLGLGGEKLFF.

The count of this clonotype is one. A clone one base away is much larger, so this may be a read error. CDR3 coding DNA: TGTGCCACCAGCTCGGGCAGGGGCGGCCAGCCCCAGCATTTT. Its translation is CATSSGRGGQPQHF. This rearrangement joins TRBV24-1 to TRBJ1-5; the D gene is possibly TRBD1 (6 bases). V was shortened by 7 bases and J by 7 bases, with 16 bases between the two germline ends. Germline CDR1 is KGHDR and CDR2 is SFDVKD. CDR3 length equals 14 residues.

The CDR3 loop is CASRPAQGLWEQYF. In DNA, the CDR3 is TGCGCCAGCAGGCCGGCCCAAGGCCTGTGGGAGCAGTACTTC. V usage is TRBV5-1 and J usage is TRBJ2-7; D is undetermined. This CDR3 is built from 14 residues. V lost 5 bases to trimming and J lost 7 bases, with 19 bases between them. Germline CDR1 reads SGHRS; CDR2 reads YFSETQ.

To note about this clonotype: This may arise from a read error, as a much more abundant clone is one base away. The CDR3 region is CASSDNAGSMPGELFF. The CDR3 DNA is TGTGCCAGCAGTGATAATGCAGGGAGTATGCCCGGGGAGCTGTTTTTT. J is TRBJ2-2 and V is TRBV25-1; D might be TRBD1 or TRBD2, each matching 5 bases. This CDR3 spans 16 amino acids. Trimming took 3 bases from V and 6 from J, leaving 17 bases between them. Per the germline V gene, CDR1 is MGHDK and CDR2 is SYGVNS. Full variable domain (rest looked up from reference TRBV25-1 and TRBJ2-2): EADIYQTPRYLVIGTGKKITLECSQTMGHDKMYWYQQDPGMELHLIHYSYGVNSTEKGDLSSESTVSRIRTEHFPLTLESARPSHTSQYLCASSDNAGSMPGELFFGEGSRLTVL.

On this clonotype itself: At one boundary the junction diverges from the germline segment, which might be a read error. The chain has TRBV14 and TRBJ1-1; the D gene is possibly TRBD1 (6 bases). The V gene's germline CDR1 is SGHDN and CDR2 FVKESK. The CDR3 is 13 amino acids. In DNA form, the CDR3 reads TGTGCCAGCAGCCGACAGAGGGACACTGAAGTTTTCTTT. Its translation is CASSRQRDTEVFF.

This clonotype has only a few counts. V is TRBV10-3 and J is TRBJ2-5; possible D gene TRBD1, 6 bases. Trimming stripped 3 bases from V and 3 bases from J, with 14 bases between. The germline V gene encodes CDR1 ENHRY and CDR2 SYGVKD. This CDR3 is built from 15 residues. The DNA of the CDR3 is TGTGCCATCAGTGATCAATCTAGGGGGAAAGAGACCCAGTACTTC. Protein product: CAISDQSRGKETQYF.

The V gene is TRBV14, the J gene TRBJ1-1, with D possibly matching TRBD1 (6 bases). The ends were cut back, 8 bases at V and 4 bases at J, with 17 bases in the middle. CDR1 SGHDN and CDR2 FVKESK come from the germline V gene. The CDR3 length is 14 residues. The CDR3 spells CASSPGVGATEAFF. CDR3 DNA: TGTGCCAGCTCACCGGGAGTGGGGGCCACTGAAGCTTTCTTT.

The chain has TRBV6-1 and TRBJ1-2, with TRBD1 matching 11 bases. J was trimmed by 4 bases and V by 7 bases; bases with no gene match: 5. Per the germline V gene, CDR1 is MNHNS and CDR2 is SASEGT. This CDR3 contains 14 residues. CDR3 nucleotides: TGTGCCAGCAATCAGGACAGGGGGCCCTATGGCTACACCTTC. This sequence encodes CASNQDRGPYGYTF.

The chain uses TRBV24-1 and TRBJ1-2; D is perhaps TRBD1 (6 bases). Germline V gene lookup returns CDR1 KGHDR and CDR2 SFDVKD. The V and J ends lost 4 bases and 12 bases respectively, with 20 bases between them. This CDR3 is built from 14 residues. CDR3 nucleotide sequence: TGTGCCACCAGTGAGGGAACAAAGGGGGTTGGAAACACCTTC. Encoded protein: CATSEGTKGVGNTF.

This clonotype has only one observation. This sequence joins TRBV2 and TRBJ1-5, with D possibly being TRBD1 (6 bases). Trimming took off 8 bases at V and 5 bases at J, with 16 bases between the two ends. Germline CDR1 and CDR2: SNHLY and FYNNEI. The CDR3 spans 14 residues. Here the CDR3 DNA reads TGTGCCAGCTCACCCTTACAGGGAGATCAGCCCCAGCATTTT. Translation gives CASSPLQGDQPQHF.

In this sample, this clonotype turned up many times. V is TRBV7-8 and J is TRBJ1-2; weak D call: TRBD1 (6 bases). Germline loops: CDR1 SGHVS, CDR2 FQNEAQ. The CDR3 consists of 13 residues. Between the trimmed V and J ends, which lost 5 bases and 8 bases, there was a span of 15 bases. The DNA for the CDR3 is TGTGCCAGCAGCCACAGACAGGCGTCAGGCTACACCTTC. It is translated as CASSHRQASGYTF. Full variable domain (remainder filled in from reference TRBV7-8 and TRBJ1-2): GAGVSQSPRYKVAKRGQDVALRCDPISGHVSLFWYQQALGQGPEFLTYFQNEAQLDKSGLPSDRFFAERPEGSVSTLKIQRTQQEDSAVYLCASSHRQASGYTFGSGTRLTVV.

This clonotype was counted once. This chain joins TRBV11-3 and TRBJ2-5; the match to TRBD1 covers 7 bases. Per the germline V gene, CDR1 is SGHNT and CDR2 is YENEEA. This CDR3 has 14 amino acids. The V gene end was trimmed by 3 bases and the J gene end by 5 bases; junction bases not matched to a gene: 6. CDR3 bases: TGTGCCAGCAGCTTCGCAGGACAGGAGGAGACCCAGTACTTC. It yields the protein CASSFAGQEETQYF.

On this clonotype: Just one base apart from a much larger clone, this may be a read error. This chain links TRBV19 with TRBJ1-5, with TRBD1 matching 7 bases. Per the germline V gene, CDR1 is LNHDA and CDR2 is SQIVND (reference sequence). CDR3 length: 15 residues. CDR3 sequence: CASSLEWGQSWPQHF. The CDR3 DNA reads TGTGCCAGTAGTCTAGAGTGGGGACAGTCTTGGCCCCAGCATTTT.

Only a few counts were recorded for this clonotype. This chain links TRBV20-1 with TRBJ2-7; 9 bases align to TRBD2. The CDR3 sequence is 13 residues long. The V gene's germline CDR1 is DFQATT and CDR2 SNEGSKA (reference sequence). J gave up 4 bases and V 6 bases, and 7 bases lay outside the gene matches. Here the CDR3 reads CSAYGTSSYEQYF. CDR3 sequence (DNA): TGCAGTGCCTATGGGACTAGCAGTTACGAGCAGTACTTC.

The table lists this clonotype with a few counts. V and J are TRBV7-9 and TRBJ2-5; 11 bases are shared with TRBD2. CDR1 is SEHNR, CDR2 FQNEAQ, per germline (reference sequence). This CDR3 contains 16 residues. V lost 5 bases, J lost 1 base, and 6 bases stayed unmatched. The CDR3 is CASSLSTSGGQETQYF. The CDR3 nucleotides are TGTGCCAGCAGCCTTAGCACTAGCGGGGGCCAAGAGACCCAGTACTTC.

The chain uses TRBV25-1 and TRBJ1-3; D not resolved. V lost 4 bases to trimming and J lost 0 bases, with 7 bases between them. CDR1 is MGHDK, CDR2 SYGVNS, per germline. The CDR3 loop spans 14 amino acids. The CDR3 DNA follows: TGTGCCAGCAGTGCAGACGGCTCTGGAAACACCATATATTTT. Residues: CASSADGSGNTIYF.

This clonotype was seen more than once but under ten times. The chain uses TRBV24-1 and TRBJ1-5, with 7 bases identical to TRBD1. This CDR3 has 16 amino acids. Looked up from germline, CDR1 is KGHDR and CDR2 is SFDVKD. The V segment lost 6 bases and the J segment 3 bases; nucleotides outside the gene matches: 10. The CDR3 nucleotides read TGTGCCACCAGTACTCCGGGACAGAATTACAATCAGCCCCAGCATTTT. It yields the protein CATSTPGQNYNQPQHF.

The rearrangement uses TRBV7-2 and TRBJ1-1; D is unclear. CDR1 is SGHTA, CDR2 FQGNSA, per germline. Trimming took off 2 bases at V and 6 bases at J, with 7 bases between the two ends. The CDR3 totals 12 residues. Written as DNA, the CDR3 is TGTGCCAGCAGCTTAAGGGTTGCTGAAGCTTTCTTT. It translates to CASSLRVAEAFF. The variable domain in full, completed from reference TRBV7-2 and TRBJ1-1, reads GAGVSQSPSNKVTEKGKDVELRCDPISGHTALYWYRQSLGQGLEFLIYFQGNSAPDKSGLPSDRFSAERTGGSVSTLTIQRTQQEDSAVYLCASSLRVAEAFFGQGTRLTVV.

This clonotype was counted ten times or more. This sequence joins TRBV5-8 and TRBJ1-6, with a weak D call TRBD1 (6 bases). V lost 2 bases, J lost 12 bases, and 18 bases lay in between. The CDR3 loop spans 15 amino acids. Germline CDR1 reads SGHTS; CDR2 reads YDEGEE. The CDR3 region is CASSFDVRGRGPLHF. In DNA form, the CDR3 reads TGTGCCAGCAGCTTTGATGTGAGGGGGAGGGGACCCCTCCACTTT.

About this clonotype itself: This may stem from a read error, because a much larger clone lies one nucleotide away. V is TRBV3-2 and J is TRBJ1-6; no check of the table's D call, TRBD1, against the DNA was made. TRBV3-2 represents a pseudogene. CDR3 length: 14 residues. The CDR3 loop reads CASSHGQGGSPLHF. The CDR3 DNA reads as TGTGCCAGCAGCCACGGACAGGGTGGTTCACCCCTCCACTTT.

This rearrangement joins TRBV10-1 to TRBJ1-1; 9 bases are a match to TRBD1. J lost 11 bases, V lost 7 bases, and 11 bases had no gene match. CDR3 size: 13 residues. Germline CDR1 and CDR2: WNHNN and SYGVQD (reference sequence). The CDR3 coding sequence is TGCGCCAGCAACAAGGGACAGGGACGTAGGGCTTTCTTT. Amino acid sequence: CASNKGQGRRAFF.

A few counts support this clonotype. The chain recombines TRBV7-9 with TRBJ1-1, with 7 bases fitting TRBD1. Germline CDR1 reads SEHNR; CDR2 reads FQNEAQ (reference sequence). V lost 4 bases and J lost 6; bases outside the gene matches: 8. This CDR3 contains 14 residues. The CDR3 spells CASSSYRGRAEAFF. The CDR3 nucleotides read TGTGCCAGCAGCTCTTACAGGGGACGGGCTGAAGCTTTCTTT.

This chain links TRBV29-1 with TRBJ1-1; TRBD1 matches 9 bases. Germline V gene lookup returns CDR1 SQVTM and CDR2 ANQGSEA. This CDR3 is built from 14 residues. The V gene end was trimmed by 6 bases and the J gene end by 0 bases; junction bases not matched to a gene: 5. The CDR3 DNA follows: TGCAGCGTACAGGGGGCGGGCCTGAACACTGAAGCTTTCTTT. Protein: CSVQGAGLNTEAFF.

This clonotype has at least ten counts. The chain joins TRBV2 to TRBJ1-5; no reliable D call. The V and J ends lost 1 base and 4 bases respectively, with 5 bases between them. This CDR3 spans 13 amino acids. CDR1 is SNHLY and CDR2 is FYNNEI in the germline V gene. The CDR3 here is CASSEGPNQPQHF. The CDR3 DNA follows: TGTGCCAGCAGTGAAGGCCCAAATCAGCCCCAGCATTTT. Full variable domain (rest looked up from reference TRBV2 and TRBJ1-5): EPEVTQTPSHQVTQMGQEVILRCVPISNHLYFYWYRQILGQKVEFLVSFYNNEISEKSEIFDDQFSVERPDGSNFTLKIRSTKLEDSAMYFCASSEGPNQPQHFGDGTRLSIL.

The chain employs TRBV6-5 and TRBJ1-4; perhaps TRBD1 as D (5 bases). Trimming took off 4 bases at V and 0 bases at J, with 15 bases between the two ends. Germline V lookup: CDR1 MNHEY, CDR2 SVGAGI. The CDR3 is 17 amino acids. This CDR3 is CASSLWRGTTTNEKLFF. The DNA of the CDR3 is TGTGCCAGCAGTTTATGGCGGGGGACGACAACTAATGAAAAACTGTTTTTT.